This TCR beta chain was found in a study of response to subunit inactivated influenza vaccine. The table lists this clonotype with many counts. The antigen is undetermined. Germline V CDR1 and CDR2: SNHLY, FYNNEI. This CDR3 is 15 amino acids long. Trimming removed 4 bases at V and 5 bases at J, with 17 bases between. Study-wide results and caveats: The study's authors posited that every seasonal influenza vaccination enlists few new T cells.

One entry per CDR3 protein results from TCRdb running MiXCR on the RT-PCR reads. The top ten clones hold approximately 10% of a sample with roughly 170,000 distinct CDR3 sequences, about 10% of them seen once. The sequences come from non-naive T cells sorted from PBMCs, collected on the day of vaccination. The sequence came from a middle-aged man who received an inactivated influenza vaccine. The J gene is TRBJ2-5, the V gene TRBV2; possibly TRBD1 or TRBD2 for D (5 bases each). The CDR3 DNA sequence: TGTGCCAGCAGTGGGGACCTCATAAGGACGGAGACCCAGTACTTC. Translated, it gives CASSGDLIRTETQYF.